This T cell receptor beta chain was profiled in a study of blood T cells in healthy people across ages. About the research overall: T cells yielded about one barcoded beta molecule per two cells through template switching.

A note on this clonotype: Its target is not known.

Findings of the study overall: In long-lived donors, naive CD4+ cell counts and diversity exceeded those of aged donors.

The second PCR ran about 6 to 11 cycles with a sample-barcoded 5' primer and J-beta primers. Template switching added a 12-random-nucleotide identifier to every cDNA molecule. Every sample gave at least 2.5 million paired-end reads containing CDR3. TCRdb re-derived calls from the 5' RACE reads in MiXCR, one entry per CDR3 protein. The sample includes some 1.4 million distinct CDR3 sequences, roughly 45% of them seen just once. CDR1 and CDR2 from the germline V gene are MNHNY and SVGAGI (reference sequence). The length of the CDR3 is 17 residues. With 6 bases removed from V and 0 bases from J, the gap between germline ends came to 18 bases.

Sequenced material: blood. This receptor was taken from a woman aged 18-29 years in good health. The V call is TRBV6-6, the J call TRBJ2-1; the D is unclear. This chain's CDR3 is CASSYLRGSSSYNEQFF. As DNA, the CDR3 is TGTGCCAGCAGCTACCTTCGCGGTTCGAGCTCCTACAATGAGCAGTTCTTC.